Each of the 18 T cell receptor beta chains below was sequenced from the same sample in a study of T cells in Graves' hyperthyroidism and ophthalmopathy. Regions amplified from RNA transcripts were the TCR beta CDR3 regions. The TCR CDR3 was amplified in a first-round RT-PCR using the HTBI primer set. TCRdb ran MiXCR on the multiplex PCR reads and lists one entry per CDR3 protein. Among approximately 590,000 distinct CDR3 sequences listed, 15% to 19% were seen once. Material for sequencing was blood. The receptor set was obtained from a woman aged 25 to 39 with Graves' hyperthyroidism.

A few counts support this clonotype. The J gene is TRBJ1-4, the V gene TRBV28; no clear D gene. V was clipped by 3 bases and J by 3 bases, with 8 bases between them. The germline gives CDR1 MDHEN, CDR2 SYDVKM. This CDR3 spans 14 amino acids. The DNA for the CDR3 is TGTGCCAGCAGTTTTGTCAGCGCTAATGAAAAACTGTTTTTT. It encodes CASSFVSANEKLFF.

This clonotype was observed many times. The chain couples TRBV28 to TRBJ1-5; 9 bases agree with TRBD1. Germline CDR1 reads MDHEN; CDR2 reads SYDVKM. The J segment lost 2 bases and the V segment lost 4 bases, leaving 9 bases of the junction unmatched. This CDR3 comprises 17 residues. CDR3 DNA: TGTGCCAGCAGTTCGCGTACCGGGACAGGGCGCAATCAGCCCCAGCATTTT. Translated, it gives CASSSRTGTGRNQPQHF.

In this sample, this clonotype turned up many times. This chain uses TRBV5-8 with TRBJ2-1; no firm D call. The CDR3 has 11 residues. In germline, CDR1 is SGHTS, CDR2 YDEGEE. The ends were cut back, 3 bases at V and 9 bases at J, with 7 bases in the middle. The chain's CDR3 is CASSSVFEQFF. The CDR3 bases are TGTGCCAGCAGCTCAGTGTTTGAGCAGTTCTTC.

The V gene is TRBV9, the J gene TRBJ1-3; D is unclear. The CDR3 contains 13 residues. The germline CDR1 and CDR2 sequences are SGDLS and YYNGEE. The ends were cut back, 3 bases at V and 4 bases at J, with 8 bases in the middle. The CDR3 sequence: CASSEPTGNTIYF. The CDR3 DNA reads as TGTGCCAGCAGCGAACCTACGGGAAACACCATATATTTT. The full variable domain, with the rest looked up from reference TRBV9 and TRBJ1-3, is DSGVTQTPKHLITATGQRVTLRCSPRSGDLSVYWYQQSLDQGLQFLIQYYNGEERAKGNILERFSAQQFPDLHSELNLSSLELGDSALYFCASSEPTGNTIYFGEGSWLTVV.

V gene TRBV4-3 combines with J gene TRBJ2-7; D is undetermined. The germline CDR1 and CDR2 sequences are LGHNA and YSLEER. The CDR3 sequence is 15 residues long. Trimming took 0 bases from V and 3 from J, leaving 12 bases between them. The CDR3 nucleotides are TGCGCCAGCAGCCAAGATTATTCGTCCCGCTACGAGCAGTACTTC. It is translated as CASSQDYSSRYEQYF.

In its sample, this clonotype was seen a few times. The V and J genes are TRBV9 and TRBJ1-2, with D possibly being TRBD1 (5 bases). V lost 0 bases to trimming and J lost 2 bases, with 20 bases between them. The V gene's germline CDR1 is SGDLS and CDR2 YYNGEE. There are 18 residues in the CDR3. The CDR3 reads CASSVEGGGSRLNYGYTF. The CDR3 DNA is TGTGCCAGCAGCGTAGAGGGCGGGGGTAGTAGGCTAAACTATGGCTACACCTTC.

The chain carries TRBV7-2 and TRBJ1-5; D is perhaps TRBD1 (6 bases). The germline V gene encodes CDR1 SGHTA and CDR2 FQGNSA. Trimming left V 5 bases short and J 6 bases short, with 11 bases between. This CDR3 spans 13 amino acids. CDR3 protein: CASSRNRVQPQHF. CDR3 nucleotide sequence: TGTGCCAGCAGCCGTAACAGGGTTCAGCCCCAGCATTTT.

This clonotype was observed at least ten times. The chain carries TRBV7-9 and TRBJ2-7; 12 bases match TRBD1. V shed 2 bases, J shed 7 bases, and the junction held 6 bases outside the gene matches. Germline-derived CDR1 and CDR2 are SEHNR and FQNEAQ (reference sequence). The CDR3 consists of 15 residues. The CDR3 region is CASSLYGTGGEEQYF. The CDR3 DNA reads TGTGCCAGCAGCTTATACGGGACAGGGGGCGAGGAGCAGTACTTC.

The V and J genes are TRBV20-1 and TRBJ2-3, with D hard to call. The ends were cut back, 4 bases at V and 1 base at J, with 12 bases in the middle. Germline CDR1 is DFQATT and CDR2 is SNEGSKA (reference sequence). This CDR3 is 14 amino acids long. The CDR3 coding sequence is TGCAGTGCTACGGATCTCCGGGGCACAGATACGCAGTATTTT. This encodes CSATDLRGTDTQYF.

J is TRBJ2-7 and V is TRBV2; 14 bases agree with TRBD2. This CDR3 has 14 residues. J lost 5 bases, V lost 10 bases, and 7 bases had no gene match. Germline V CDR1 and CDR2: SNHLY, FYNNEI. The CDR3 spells CAIGTSGSGHEQYF. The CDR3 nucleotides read TGTGCCATCGGGACTAGCGGGAGTGGGCACGAGCAGTACTTC.

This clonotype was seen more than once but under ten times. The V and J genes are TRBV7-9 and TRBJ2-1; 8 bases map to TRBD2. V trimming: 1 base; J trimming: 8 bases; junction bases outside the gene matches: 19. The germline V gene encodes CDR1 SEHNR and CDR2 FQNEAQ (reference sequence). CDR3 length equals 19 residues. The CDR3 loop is CASSLGLASSRGVYDEQFF. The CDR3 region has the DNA TGTGCCAGCAGCTTAGGACTAGCGTCATCCCGTGGGGTTTACGATGAGCAGTTCTTC.

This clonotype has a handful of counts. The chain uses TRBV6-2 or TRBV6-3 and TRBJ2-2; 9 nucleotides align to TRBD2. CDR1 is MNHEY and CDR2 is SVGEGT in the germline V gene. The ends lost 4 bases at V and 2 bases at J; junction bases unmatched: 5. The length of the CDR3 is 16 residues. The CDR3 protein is CASSFDSGRNTGELFF. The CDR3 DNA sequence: TGTGCCAGCAGTTTTGATAGCGGGAGAAACACCGGGGAGCTGTTTTTT.

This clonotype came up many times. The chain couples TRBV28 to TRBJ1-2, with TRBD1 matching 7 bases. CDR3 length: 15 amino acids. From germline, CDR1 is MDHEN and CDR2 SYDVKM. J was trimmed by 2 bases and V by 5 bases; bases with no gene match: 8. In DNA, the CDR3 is TGTGCCAGCAGTCGCCCAGGGGGTATGAACTATGGCTACACCTTC. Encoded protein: CASSRPGGMNYGYTF.

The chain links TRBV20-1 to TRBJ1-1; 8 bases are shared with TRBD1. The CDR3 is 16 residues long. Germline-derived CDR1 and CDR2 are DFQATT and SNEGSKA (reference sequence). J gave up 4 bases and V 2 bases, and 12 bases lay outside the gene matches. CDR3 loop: CSARRGRTGPATEAFF. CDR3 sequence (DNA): TGCAGTGCTAGAAGGGGGAGGACAGGGCCGGCCACTGAAGCTTTCTTT.

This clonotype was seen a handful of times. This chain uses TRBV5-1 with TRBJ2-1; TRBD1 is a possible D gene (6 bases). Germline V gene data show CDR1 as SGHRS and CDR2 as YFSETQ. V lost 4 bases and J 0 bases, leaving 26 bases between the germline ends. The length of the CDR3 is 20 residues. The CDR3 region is CASSPETGGWGGGSYNEQFF. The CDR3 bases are TGCGCCAGCAGCCCGGAGACAGGCGGGTGGGGTGGAGGCTCCTACAATGAGCAGTTCTTC.

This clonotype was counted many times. The chain's CDR3 is CASSLSGTNYEQYF. The CDR3 DNA is TGTGCCAGCAGTTTAAGCGGGACAAACTACGAGCAGTACTTC. The chain employs TRBV28 and TRBJ2-7, with D perhaps matching TRBD2 (7 bases). V was trimmed by 2 bases and J by 3 bases, leaving 11 bases between them. The germline gives CDR1 MDHEN, CDR2 SYDVKM. The CDR3 sequence is 14 residues long.

The CDR3 DNA sequence: TGTGCCAGCAGTTCCACCGGGACTAGACTCACAGATACGCAGTATTTT. This translates into CASSSTGTRLTDTQYF. The chain employs TRBV28 and TRBJ2-3; 8 bases fit TRBD2. Germline CDR1 MDHEN, CDR2 SYDVKM. CDR3 length: 16 amino acids. The V and J ends lost 4 bases and 2 bases, in that order; junction bases with no gene match: 8.

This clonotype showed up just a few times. CDR3 in DNA: TGTGCCAGCAGTTTAACAGGTTGGAAACTGTTTTTT. Its translation is CASSLTGWKLFF. V gene TRBV12-3 or TRBV12-4 combines with J gene TRBJ1-4, with D tentatively TRBD1 (5 bases). The V and J ends lost 2 bases and 11 bases respectively, with 9 bases between them. The CDR3 consists of 12 residues.